The entry below gives a single T cell receptor beta chain sequence along with its context. The data are from a study of blood T cell repertoires in COVID-19. Background on the study: Acute and convalescent COVID-19 samples came from the United States, Italy and Spain. From T cells, B-cell-depleted T cells, or PBMCs came the material, which was cDNA or gDNA.

V was pared by 6 bases and J by 1 base, with 6 bases of the junction left unmatched. In germline, CDR1 is SQVTM, CDR2 ANQGSEA. The CDR3 totals 13 residues. In the original workflow: Reference gene primers were amplified, and this amplification served to estimate nucleated cell counts. Assay: immunoSEQ multiplex PCR; the TCRdb copy retains only in-frame clones and omits some. That table furnishes V, J and clone size, whereas the DNA furnished D and trimming. The sample yields about 220,000 clones, about 81% seen once. Seattle cases were enrolled at active infection and followed longitudinally. The sample was peripheral blood. The sequence derives from a woman aged 70-85 years with COVID-19, enrolled during active disease. This chain joins TRBV29-1 and TRBJ2-7, with 7 bases aligning to TRBD1. The CDR3 spells CSVVRDRSYEQYF. Written as DNA, the CDR3 is TGCAGCGTAGTCAGGGACAGATCCTACGAGCAGTACTTC.